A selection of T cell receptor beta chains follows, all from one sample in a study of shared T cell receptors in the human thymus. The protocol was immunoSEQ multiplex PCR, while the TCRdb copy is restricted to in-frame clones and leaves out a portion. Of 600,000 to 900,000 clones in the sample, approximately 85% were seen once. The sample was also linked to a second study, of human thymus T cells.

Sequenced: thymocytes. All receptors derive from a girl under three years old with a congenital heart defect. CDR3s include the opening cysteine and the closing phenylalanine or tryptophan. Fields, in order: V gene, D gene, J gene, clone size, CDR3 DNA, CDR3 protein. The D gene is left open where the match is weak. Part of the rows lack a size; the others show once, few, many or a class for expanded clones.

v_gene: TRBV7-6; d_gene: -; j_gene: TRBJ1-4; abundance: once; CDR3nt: TGTGCCAGCAGCCAAGTGGGGCCGGAGAATGAAAAACTGTTTTTT; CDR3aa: CASSQVGPENEKLFF
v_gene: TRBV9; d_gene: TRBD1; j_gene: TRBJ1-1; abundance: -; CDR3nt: TGTGCCAGCAGCGTTTTGGAACAGGGGCCTTTGAACACTGAAGCTTTCTTT; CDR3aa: CASSVLEQGPLNTEAFF
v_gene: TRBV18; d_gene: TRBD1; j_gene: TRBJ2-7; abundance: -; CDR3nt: TGTGCCAGCTCACCGACAGGGGTCGGGTCCTACGAGCAGTACTTC; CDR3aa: CASSPTGVGSYEQYF
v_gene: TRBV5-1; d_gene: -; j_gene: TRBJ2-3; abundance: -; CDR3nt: TGCGCCAGCAGCTTAAGAGACACAGATACGCAGTATTTT; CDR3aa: CASSLRDTDTQYF
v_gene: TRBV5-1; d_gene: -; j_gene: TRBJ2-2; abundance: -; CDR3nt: TGCGCCAGCAGCTTGTGGATCCCCCCTTTACGGCAGGGGAACACCGGGGAGCTGTTTTTT; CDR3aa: CASSLWIPPLRQGNTGELFF
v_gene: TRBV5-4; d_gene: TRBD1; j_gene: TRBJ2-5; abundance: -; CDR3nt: TGTGCCAGCAGCTCTATGGGACAGCGATCCCAAGAGACCCAGTACTTC; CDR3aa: CASSSMGQRSQETQYF
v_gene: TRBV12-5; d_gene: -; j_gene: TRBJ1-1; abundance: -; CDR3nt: TGTGCTAGTGGTTTGGCCCCGAGTCCTTGTGAAGCTTTCTTT; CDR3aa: CASGLAPSPCEAFF
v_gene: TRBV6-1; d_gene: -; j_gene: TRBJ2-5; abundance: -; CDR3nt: TGTGCCAGCAGTCAAGAACCGACAGGGAGGTTCCAAGAGACCCAGTACTTC; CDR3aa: CASSQEPTGRFQETQYF
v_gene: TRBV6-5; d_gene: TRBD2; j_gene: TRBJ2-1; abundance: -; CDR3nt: TGTGCCAGCAGTTACTCGCGGGGGGACCACCCGTCACAGTTCTTC; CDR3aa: CASSYSRGDHPSQFF
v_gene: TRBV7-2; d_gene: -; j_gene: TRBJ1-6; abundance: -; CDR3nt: TGTGCCAGCAGCCAGCGACAGCTGTGGTCACCCCTCCACTTT; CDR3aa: CASSQRQLWSPLHF